A single sample gave rise to the 6 T cell receptor beta chains below, sequenced in a study of a mutant IDH1 vaccine in newly diagnosed glioma. Antigens of these TCRs are unknown. The repertoire was sequenced with immunoSEQ multiplex PCR; TCRdb's copy has only in-frame clones and lacks some. Of over 50,000 clones in the sample, 85% to 90% are singletons; the top ten hold about 4.2%. Specified time point: week 5, during vaccination. The investigators gave 300 ug of mutant IDH1 20-mer peptide in each vaccine dose, together with topical imiquimod. The starting material was PBMCs, obtained from a glioma patient whose treatment included an IDH1 peptide vaccine. These receptors were collected from a woman in her thirties or forties with glioma.

J is TRBJ1-1 and V is TRBV5-1, with D tentatively TRBD1 (6 bases). CDR1 is SGHRS and CDR2 is YFSETQ in the germline V gene. Deletions cut 0 bases from V and 4 bases from J, with 13 bases between. The CDR3 is 15 amino acids. The CDR3 DNA sequence: TGCGCCAGCAGCTTGGACAGGGCTATTGGCACTGAAGCTTTCTTT. Translation: CASSLDRAIGTEAFF.

The rearrangement joins TRBV28 to TRBJ2-7, with TRBD2 matching over 9 bases. Germline V CDR1 and CDR2: MDHEN, SYDVKM. J gave up 5 bases and V 6 bases, and 8 bases lay outside the gene matches. The CDR3 sequence is 14 residues long. The CDR3 coding sequence is TGTGCCAGCAGGGTTAGCGGGAGCCCCAACGAGCAGTACTTC. This gives the protein CASRVSGSPNEQYF.

This rearrangement joins TRBV2 to TRBJ2-1; D gene unclear. V dropped 3 bases and J dropped 5 bases, with 17 bases sitting between them. The CDR3 has 16 amino acids. Germline lookup yields CDR1 SNHLY and CDR2 FYNNEI. CDR3 nucleotides: TGTGCCAGCAGTGACTTTTCGCGGAACCCACACAATGAGCAGTTCTTC. This translates into CASSDFSRNPHNEQFF.

The gene calls are TRBV5-1 and TRBJ2-5, with 7 bases that match TRBD1. CDR1 and CDR2 (germline): SGHRS, YFSETQ. V lost 1 base, J lost 4 bases, and 7 bases stayed unmatched. This CDR3 has 15 residues. In DNA, the CDR3 is TGCGCCAGCAGCTTGACACCAACAGGGGTAGAGACCCAGTACTTC. Encoded protein: CASSLTPTGVETQYF.

This clone was seen once. The CDR3 spells CASMGYLGGNQPQHF. Here the CDR3 DNA reads TGTGCCAGTATGGGGTATCTCGGGGGCAATCAGCCCCAGCATTTT. The chain links TRBV19 to TRBJ1-5; no definite D call. There are 15 residues in the CDR3. Germline assignment: CDR1 LNHDA and CDR2 SQIVND (reference sequence). V was cut by 7 bases and J by 2 bases, with 15 bases left in between.

The genes are TRBV4-1 and TRBJ2-5, with TRBD2 matching 10 bases. Losses at the gene ends were 0 bases for V and 4 bases for J; bases not matched to a gene: 17. Germline V gives CDR1 MGHRA, CDR2 YSYEKL. The CDR3 loop spans 20 amino acids. The chain's CDR3 is CASSQEWFDGSGGAVETQYF. The CDR3 DNA reads TGCGCCAGCAGCCAAGAATGGTTCGACGGAAGCGGGGGGGCGGTAGAGACCCAGTACTTC.